This T cell receptor beta chain was profiled in a study of identical twins. Overall study findings and caveats: Zero-insertion findings could be partly confounded by invariant cells (MAIT and iNKT cells). Out-of-frame beta chain sequences displayed weaker excess sharing between twins.

This clonotype has a count of ten or more. Antigen: not known. The germline gives CDR1 SGHTA, CDR2 FQGNSA. CDR3 length: 13 residues. V lost 7 bases and J 3 bases, leaving 13 bases between the germline ends. A universal primer site was incorporated via template switching, and the cDNA contained unique molecular identifiers. Using its own MiXCR run on the 5' RACE reads, TCRdb lists one record per CDR3 protein. The repertoire has under 350,000 distinct CDR3 sequences, nearly 9.5% of them found once; the top ten carry about 7.1%. The same sample was also studied in work on yellow fever vaccine responses in identical twins. That report adds: Reportedly, the T cell response mounted by twins to vaccine seemed partly convergent, partly personalized.

The clonotype was recovered from a woman under 30 in good health. The specimen was CD8+ T cells sorted from blood. The J gene is TRBJ2-7, the V gene TRBV7-2; no reliable D call. The CDR3: CASNDMYSYEQYF. CDR3 nucleotide sequence: TGTGCCAGCAACGACATGTATAGCTACGAGCAGTACTTC.